One sample yielded the 16 T cell receptor beta chains listed below, sequenced in a study of regulatory T cells in long-lasting Graves disease. Building the TCR beta libraries relied on iRepertoire HTBI primers, and CDR3 regions underwent Arm-PCR. From the multiplex PCR reads, TCRdb called clonotypes with MiXCR, one entry per CDR3 protein. The data show 650,000 to 700,000 distinct CDR3 sequences, around 30% seen once. Time point noted: persistent/refractory GD, antithyroid drugs over 5 years with positive TRAb. Following extraction of RNA from PBMCs, that RNA was used to make the TCR library. The sample here was peripheral blood mononuclear cells (PBMCs), taken when the disease was refractory, from a patient treated with antithyroid drugs. Every receptor here comes from a female donor with Graves disease.

The table lists this clonotype with many counts. The rearrangement joins TRBV11-2 to TRBJ2-5; 7 bases line up with TRBD1. After removal of 5 bases from V and 4 bases from J, the junction contained 13 bases not matched to a gene. CDR3 size: 16 residues. The V gene's germline CDR1 is SGHAT and CDR2 FQNNGV. The CDR3 loop is CASSHRGTAGLETQYF. CDR3 bases: TGTGCCAGCAGCCACCGAGGGACAGCCGGTTTAGAGACCCAGTACTTC.

The sample holds a few counts of this clonotype. J is TRBJ1-2 and V is TRBV12-3 or TRBV12-4; weak D call: TRBD1 (6 bases). V was shortened by 7 bases and J by 5 bases, with 17 bases between the two germline ends. CDR3 length equals 14 residues. This chain's CDR3 is CASTRWGAWYGYTF. The CDR3 DNA follows: TGTGCCAGCACGCGTTGGGGGGCCTGGTATGGCTACACCTTC.

This clonotype was counted at least ten times. This chain links TRBV12-3 or TRBV12-4 with TRBJ1-1; D is possibly TRBD1 (5 bases). V was pared by 6 bases and J by 0 bases, with 8 bases between. The CDR3 spans 13 residues. CDR3 amino acids: CASSSTVNTEAFF. The CDR3 DNA follows: TGTGCCAGCAGCTCGACAGTGAACACTGAAGCTTTCTTT.

This clonotype was counted ten times or more. The chain combines TRBV6-1 with TRBJ1-2; 8 nucleotides align to TRBD1. CDR1 and CDR2 from the germline V gene are MNHNS and SASEGT. The CDR3 loop spans 15 amino acids. V shed 2 bases and J 2 bases; nucleotides not matched to a gene: 4. The DNA for the CDR3 is TGTGCCAGCAGTGAACCGGGACAGGTCAACTATGGCTACACCTTC. This gives the protein CASSEPGQVNYGYTF.

The rearrangement joins TRBV12-3 or TRBV12-4 to TRBJ2-1; D assignment may be TRBD1 or TRBD2 (5 bases each). V was cut by 3 bases and J by 4 bases, with 16 bases left in between. This CDR3 is built from 16 residues. CDR3 DNA: TGTGCCAGCAGTTTGAGGGGCTCGCCCTCTTACAATGAGCAGTTCTTC. Translation: CASSLRGSPSYNEQFF.

This sequence joins TRBV28 and TRBJ1-2, with D maybe TRBD1 (5 bases). The CDR3 is 13 residues long. Germline CDR1 is MDHEN and CDR2 is SYDVKM. The V and J ends lost 2 bases and 7 bases respectively, with 11 bases between them. This CDR3 reads CASSLPQGVGYTF. For the CDR3, the DNA is TGTGCCAGCAGTTTACCCCAGGGAGTTGGCTACACCTTC.

The chain links TRBV6-1 to TRBJ1-5; D remains ambiguous. V was shortened by 6 bases and J by 7 bases, with 10 bases between the two germline ends. CDR1 and CDR2 (germline): MNHNS, SASEGT. The CDR3 has 12 amino acids. CDR3 in amino acids: CASRAVGQPQHF. DNA for the CDR3: TGTGCCAGCAGGGCGGTGGGGCAGCCCCAGCATTTT.

There are a few counts of this clonotype. The rearrangement uses TRBV29-1 and TRBJ2-7; 8 nucleotides line up with TRBD2. With V trimmed by 4 bases and J by 6 bases, 17 bases remained unmatched. The CDR3 consists of 16 residues. Germline lookup yields CDR1 SQVTM and CDR2 ANQGSEA. This chain's CDR3 is CSVVGGISGKVGEQYF. The CDR3 DNA is TGCAGCGTTGTGGGGGGGATTAGCGGGAAAGTCGGCGAGCAGTACTTC.

The V gene is TRBV6-1, the J gene TRBJ1-1; a possible D gene is TRBD1 (5 bases). The V end was cut by 6 bases, the J end by 1 base, with 12 bases between. Germline V gene data show CDR1 as MNHNS and CDR2 as SASEGT. The CDR3 length is 14 residues. In nucleotides, the CDR3 is TGTGCCAGCAGCGTGAGGGGCCCGAACACTGAAGCTTTCTTT. It specifies CASSVRGPNTEAFF.

This clonotype was counted only a few times. The CDR3 bases are TGTGCCACCAGCAGAGATCAAGGGTATGAGCAGTTCTTC. It is translated as CATSRDQGYEQFF. The chain carries TRBV15 and TRBJ2-1, with D uncertain. The CDR3 length is 13 residues. From germline, CDR1 is LNHNV and CDR2 YYDKDF (reference sequence). V lost 0 bases and J 8 bases, leaving 8 bases between the germline ends.

This clonotype was detected once. The chain combines TRBV6-1 with TRBJ1-2; the D gene is possibly TRBD1 (5 bases). The CDR3 loop spans 17 amino acids. With 7 bases removed from V and 2 bases from J, the gap between germline ends came to 23 bases. Germline V CDR1 and CDR2: MNHNS, SASEGT. CDR3 DNA sequence: TGTGCCAGCAAGAAAGACCGGGGGACTACGGGCAACTATGGCTACACCTTC. Protein: CASKKDRGTTGNYGYTF.

A few counts support this clonotype. The chain uses TRBV5-1 and TRBJ1-4; D is uncertain. V dropped 4 bases and J dropped 7 bases, with 11 bases sitting between them. Germline V gene lookup returns CDR1 SGHRS and CDR2 YFSETQ. There are 13 residues in the CDR3. The CDR3 DNA reads as TGCGCCAGCAGCGCCGATAACGGTGAAAAACTGTTTTTT. This gives the protein CASSADNGEKLFF.

In its sample, this clonotype was seen a few times. The J gene is TRBJ1-6, the V gene TRBV11-2; 8 bases line up with TRBD1. The CDR3 covers 15 residues. CDR1 SGHAT and CDR2 FQNNGV come from the germline V gene. Unmatched junction bases numbered 7, after V lost 5 bases and J lost 7 bases. The CDR3 protein is CASSPGGVRNSPLHF. CDR3 in DNA: TGTGCCAGCAGCCCAGGGGGCGTAAGGAATTCACCCCTCCACTTT.

This clonotype turned up a few times. The chain joins TRBV7-9 to TRBJ2-7; D is unresolved. Trimming pared 4 bases from V and 6 bases from J, leaving 10 bases between. Germline V CDR1 and CDR2: SEHNR, FQNEAQ (reference sequence). This CDR3 spans 12 amino acids. The CDR3 region has the DNA TGTGCCAGCAGCTCCCAGGTCGGCGAGCAGTACTTC. Translating gives CASSSQVGEQYF. The full variable domain, with the rest looked up from reference TRBV7-9 and TRBJ2-7, is DTGVSQNPRHKITKRGQNVTFRCDPISEHNRLYWYRQTLGQGPEFLTYFQNEAQLEKSRLLSDRFSAERPKGSFSTLEIQRTEQGDSAMYLCASSSQVGEQYFGPGTRLTVT.

This clonotype was counted between two and nine times. The V call is TRBV6-1, the J call TRBJ1-6; a possible D gene is TRBD1 (5 bases). The germline gives CDR1 MNHNS, CDR2 SASEGT. The V end lost 10 bases, the J end lost 6 bases, and 10 bases lay between the germline ends. The CDR3 loop spans 12 amino acids. In nucleotides, the CDR3 is TGTGCCACCACCGACAGTAATTCACCCCTCCACTTT. It specifies CATTDSNSPLHF.

This clonotype came up a few times. The chain recombines TRBV20-1 with TRBJ2-7; the D is unclear. Trimming cost V 5 bases and J 6 bases, with 11 bases left between them. This CDR3 has 11 amino acids. Germline lookup yields CDR1 DFQATT and CDR2 SNEGSKA (reference sequence). CDR3 region: CSASPSAEQYF. The CDR3 coding sequence is TGCAGTGCTTCGCCTTCGGCCGAGCAGTACTTC.